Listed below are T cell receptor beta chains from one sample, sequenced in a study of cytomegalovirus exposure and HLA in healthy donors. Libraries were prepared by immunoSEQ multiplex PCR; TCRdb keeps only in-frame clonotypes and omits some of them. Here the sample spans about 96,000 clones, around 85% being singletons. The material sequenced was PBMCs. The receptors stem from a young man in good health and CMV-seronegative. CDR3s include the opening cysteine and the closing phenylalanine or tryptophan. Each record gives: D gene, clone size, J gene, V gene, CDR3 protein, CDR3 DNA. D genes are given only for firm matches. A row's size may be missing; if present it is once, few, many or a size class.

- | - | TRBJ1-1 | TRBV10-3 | CAISALSAGGSNTEAFF | TGTGCCATCAGTGCGCTCAGCGCGGGAGGGTCGAACACTGAAGCTTTCTTT
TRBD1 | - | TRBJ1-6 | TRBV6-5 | CASGKGQGNSPLHF | TGTGCCAGCGGTAAAGGACAGGGAAATTCACCCCTCCACTTT
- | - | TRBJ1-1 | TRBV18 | CASSPLPRQAEAFF | TGTGCCAGCTCACCCCTCCCCCGGCAGGCTGAAGCTTTCTTT
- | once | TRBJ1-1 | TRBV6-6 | CASTEDRSHTEAFF | TGTGCCAGCACCGAAGACAGGAGTCACACTGAAGCTTTCTTT
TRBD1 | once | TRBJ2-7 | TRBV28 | CASSLGGQGSEQYF | TGTGCCAGCAGTTTAGGGGGACAGGGGTCCGAGCAGTACTTC
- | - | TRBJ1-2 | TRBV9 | CASTLGRSEDYGYTF | TGTGCCAGCACCTTGGGCCGATCGGAAGACTATGGCTACACCTTC
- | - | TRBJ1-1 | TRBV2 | CASSDESAMNTEAFF | TGTGCCAGCAGTGATGAGTCCGCCATGAACACTGAAGCTTTCTTT
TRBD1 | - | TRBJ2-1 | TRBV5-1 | CASSRAGGYNEQFF | TGCGCCAGCAGCAGGGCAGGGGGCTACAATGAGCAGTTCTTC
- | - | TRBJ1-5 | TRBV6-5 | CASSSGTPLNNQPQHF | TGTGCCAGCAGTTCCGGGACACCCTTGAACAATCAGCCCCAGCATTTT
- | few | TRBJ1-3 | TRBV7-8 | CASSLAVQGAGNTIYF | TGTGCCAGCAGCTTAGCGGTTCAGGGTGCTGGAAACACCATATATTTT
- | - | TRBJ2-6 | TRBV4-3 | CASSQDRDSGANVLTF | TGCGCCAGCAGCCAAGATCGGGACTCTGGGGCCAACGTCCTGACTTTC
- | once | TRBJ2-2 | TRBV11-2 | CASSSTNTGELFF | TGTGCCAGCAGCTCCACTAACACCGGGGAGCTGTTTTTT
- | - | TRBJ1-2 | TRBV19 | CASSTRPKRDGYTF | TGTGCCAGTAGTACCCGTCCAAAGAGGGATGGCTACACCTTC
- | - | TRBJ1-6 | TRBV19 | CASSQTAGNSPLHF | TGTGCCAGTAGCCAAACGGCAGGAAATTCACCCCTCCACTTT
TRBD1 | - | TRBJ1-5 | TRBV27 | CASSSGQGAVQPQHF | TGTGCCAGCAGTTCAGGACAGGGGGCGGTTCAGCCCCAGCATTTT
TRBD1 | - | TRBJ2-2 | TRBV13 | CASRDRGAAELFF | TGTGCCAGCAGGGACAGGGGTGCTGCGGAGCTGTTTTTT
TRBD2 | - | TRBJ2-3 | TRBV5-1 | CASSAGLGGTDTQYF | TGCGCCAGCAGCGCCGGGCTGGGGGGGACAGATACGCAGTATTTT
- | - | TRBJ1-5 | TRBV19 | CASSTQGNQPQHF | TGTGCCAGTAGTACACAGGGAAATCAGCCCCAGCATTTT
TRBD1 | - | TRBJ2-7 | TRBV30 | CAWSVRATGTASYEQYF | TGTGCCTGGAGTGTTCGCGCAACCGGGACAGCATCCTACGAGCAGTACTTC
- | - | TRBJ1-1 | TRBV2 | CASRESGANTEAFF | TGTGCCAGCAGAGAGAGTGGAGCGAACACTGAAGCTTTCTTT
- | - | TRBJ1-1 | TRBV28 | CASSFQGRSEAFF | TGTGCCAGCAGTTTCCAGGGGCGGTCTGAAGCTTTCTTT
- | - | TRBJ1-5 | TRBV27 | CASSLWGPRPQHF | TGTGCCAGCAGTTTATGGGGCCCACGGCCCCAGCATTTT
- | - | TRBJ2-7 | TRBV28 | CASSRGSYEQYF | TGTGCCAGCAGTCGGGGCTCCTACGAGCAGTACTTC
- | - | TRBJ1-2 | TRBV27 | CASSFPGSGYTF | TGTGCCAGCAGTTTCCCAGGGTCCGGCTACACCTTC
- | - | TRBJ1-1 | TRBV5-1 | CASSLDRGTEAFF | TGCGCCAGCAGCTTGGATCGAGGCACTGAAGCTTTCTTT
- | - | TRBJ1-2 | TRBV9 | CASSVAANYGYTF | TGTGCCAGCAGCGTAGCCGCTAACTATGGCTACACCTTC
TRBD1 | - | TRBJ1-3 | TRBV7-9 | CASSLWAGTASSGNTIYF | TGTGCCAGCAGCTTGTGGGCCGGGACAGCGTCCTCTGGAAACACCATATATTTT
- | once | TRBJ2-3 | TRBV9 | CASSTNPSRGRTDTQYF | TGTGCCAGCAGCACCAACCCCTCGCGGGGGCGCACAGATACGCAGTATTTT
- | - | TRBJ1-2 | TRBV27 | CASSLKGEGYGYTF | TGTGCCAGCAGTTTAAAAGGGGAGGGCTATGGCTACACCTTC
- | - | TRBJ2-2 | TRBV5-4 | CASSLGTANTGELFF | TGTGCCAGCAGCTTGGGGACAGCGAACACCGGGGAGCTGTTTTTT
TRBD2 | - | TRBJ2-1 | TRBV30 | CAWSAGTMEFF | TGTGCCTGGAGCGCCGGGACTATGGAGTTCTTC
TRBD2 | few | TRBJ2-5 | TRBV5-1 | CASSWGGQETQYF | TGCGCCAGCAGCTGGGGGGGGCAAGAGACCCAGTACTTC
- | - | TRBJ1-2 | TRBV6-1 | CASHQDSNYGYTF | TGTGCCTCACACCAGGATTCTAACTATGGCTACACCTTC
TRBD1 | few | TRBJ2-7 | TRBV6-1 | CASSIYRGDEQYF | TGTGCCAGCAGTATCTACAGGGGTGACGAGCAGTACTTC
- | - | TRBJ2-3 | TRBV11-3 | CASSSLSDTQYF | TGTGCCAGCAGCTCCCTCTCCGATACGCAGTATTTT
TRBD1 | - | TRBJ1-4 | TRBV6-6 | CASRQTLQGLGEKLFF | TGTGCCAGCAGGCAAACCTTACAGGGGCTGGGTGAAAAACTGTTTTTT
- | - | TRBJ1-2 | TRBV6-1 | CASLRQPGPYGYTF | TGTGCCAGTCTACGACAGCCTGGCCCCTATGGCTACACCTTC
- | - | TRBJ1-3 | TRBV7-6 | CASSLAGFSSGNTIYF | TGTGCCAGCAGCTTAGCGGGCTTCTCCTCTGGAAACACCATATATTTT
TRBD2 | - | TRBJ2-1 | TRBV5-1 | CASSLVSSGYTYNEQFF | TGCGCCAGCAGCTTGGTTTCTAGCGGGTATACCTACAATGAGCAGTTCTTC
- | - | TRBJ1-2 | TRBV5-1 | CASSLETDPYGYTF | TGCGCCAGCAGCTTGGAGACAGATCCCTATGGCTACACCTTC
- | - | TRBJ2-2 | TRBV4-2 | CASSRFNTGELFF | TGTGCCAGCAGTCGGTTTAACACCGGGGAGCTGTTTTTT
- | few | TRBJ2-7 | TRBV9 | CASSVNPAGVYEQYF | TGTGCCAGCAGCGTTAACCCTGCAGGGGTCTACGAGCAGTACTTC
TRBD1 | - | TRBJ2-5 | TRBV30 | CAWSVGTAPTRQYF | TGTGCCTGGAGTGTGGGGACAGCTCCTACGAGGCAGTACTTC
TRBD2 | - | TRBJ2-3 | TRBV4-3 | CASSQDRGGAGDTQYF | TGCGCCAGCAGCCAAGATCGGGGGGGGGCAGGAGATACGCAGTATTTT
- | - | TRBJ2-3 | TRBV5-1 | CASSPPGGTDTQYF | TGCGCCAGCAGCCCCCCCGGAGGCACAGATACGCAGTATTTT
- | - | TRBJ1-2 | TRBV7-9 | CASSFGNGYTF | TGTGCCAGCAGCTTCGGTAATGGCTACACCTTC
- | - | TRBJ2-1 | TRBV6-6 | CASSRNEQFF | TGTGCCAGCAGCCGCAATGAGCAGTTCTTC